A selection of T cell receptor beta chains follows, all from one sample in a study of blood T cell repertoires in COVID-19. Generated by immunoSEQ multiplex PCR, the TCRdb table keeps only in-frame clones and is missing some. Among approximately 100,000 clones listed, 85% to 90% were seen once. Sequences were obtained from peripheral blood. The source is a human donor in a cohort sampled during active COVID-19. CDR3s leave out the opening cysteine and the closing phenylalanine or tryptophan.

TRBV4-3	TRBJ2-3	ASSQDAGPTDTQY
TRBV19	TRBJ1-4	ASQGQITEKLF
TRBV19	TRBJ1-3	ASSINSPSSGNTIY
TRBV2	TRBJ1-3	ASQKGQFFTSSGNTIY
TRBV19	TRBJ1-5	ASSLRAYSNQPQH
TRBV7-9	TRBJ1-5	ASSRPRSPQH
TRBV28	TRBJ2-7	ASSLLNTKQY
TRBV4-2	TRBJ2-5	ASSQRGGGGGAWETQY
TRBV2	TRBJ1-2	ASMDQGYISGYT
TRBV6-6	TRBJ2-1	ASSLFGTGYGGEQF
TRBV5-6	TRBJ1-2	ASSLFLTQANYGYT
TRBV18	TRBJ2-1	ASSPAAGVSNEQF
TRBV11-1	TRBJ2-1	ASTQRMGGYNEQF
TRBV19	TRBJ2-1	ASSTQGLTSGIIGNEQF
TRBV18	TRBJ1-4	ASSPGTPTSQLF
TRBV6-2/TRBV6-3	TRBJ2-5	ASSYLLPGETQY
TRBV18	TRBJ2-3	ASSPPTGQGFTDTQY
TRBV4-2	TRBJ1-1	ASSQALGQGVNTEAF
TRBV28	TRBJ2-5	ASSIEYRAQY
TRBV6-6	TRBJ1-3	ASSPTGPSSGNTIY
TRBV5-6	TRBJ2-1	ASTLWRGDSYNEQF
TRBV28	TRBJ2-3	ASSSLAGAGDTQY
TRBV14	TRBJ1-1	ASSGYDRLNTEAF
TRBV19	TRBJ2-2	ASSTDISNTGELF
TRBV13	TRBJ1-4	ASSLSGRYEKLF
TRBV5-1	TRBJ2-7	ASSLTVLSKYEQY
TRBV4-2	TRBJ2-7	ASGQGLGTYEQY
TRBV9	TRBJ1-2	ASSPSDRVYNYGYT
TRBV2	TRBJ2-7	ASSEGGGRSYEQY
TRBV5-1	TRBJ2-3	ASIGTSGDTQY
TRBV5-1	TRBJ1-1	ASSARQNPIQAF
TRBV7-2	TRBJ1-2	ASSFFSLPVQGVHGYT
TRBV9	TRBJ1-1	ASSQRSGNTEAF
TRBV7-2	TRBJ1-6	ASSSRGGLYVNSPLH
TRBV18	TRBJ2-7	ASSQGQGYEQY
TRBV28	TRBJ2-7	ATRDIPYEQY
TRBV7-2	TRBJ2-7	ASSLTGAGGSWEQY
TRBV20-1	TRBJ2-1	SASLLGTSGRVDEQF
TRBV27	TRBJ2-7	ASSFRGVSPYEQY
TRBV2	TRBJ1-1	ASSVTANTEAF
TRBV6-6	TRBJ2-7	ASTYGGSSYEQY
TRBV7-2	TRBJ2-7	ASSLSGTGFYEQY
TRBV13	TRBJ2-1	ASSFGSPNEQF
TRBV11-2	TRBJ1-1	ASSLDRGTEAF
TRBV6-6	TRBJ2-4	ASSYSWEGNIQY
TRBV7-2	TRBJ2-2	ASNHPRGTGGAGELF
TRBV5-1	TRBJ2-1	ASSSGGPGNEQF
TRBV7-2	TRBJ1-1	ASSPRGGHTEAF
TRBV12-5	TRBJ1-5	ASGSGGNSQPQH
TRBV15	TRBJ1-1	ATSSFGKNTEAF
TRBV4-1	TRBJ1-5	ASSQEVVGDRGGQPQH
TRBV6-2/TRBV6-3	TRBJ1-6	ASSAPGQGASPLH
TRBV19	TRBJ2-5	AIAQGARETQY